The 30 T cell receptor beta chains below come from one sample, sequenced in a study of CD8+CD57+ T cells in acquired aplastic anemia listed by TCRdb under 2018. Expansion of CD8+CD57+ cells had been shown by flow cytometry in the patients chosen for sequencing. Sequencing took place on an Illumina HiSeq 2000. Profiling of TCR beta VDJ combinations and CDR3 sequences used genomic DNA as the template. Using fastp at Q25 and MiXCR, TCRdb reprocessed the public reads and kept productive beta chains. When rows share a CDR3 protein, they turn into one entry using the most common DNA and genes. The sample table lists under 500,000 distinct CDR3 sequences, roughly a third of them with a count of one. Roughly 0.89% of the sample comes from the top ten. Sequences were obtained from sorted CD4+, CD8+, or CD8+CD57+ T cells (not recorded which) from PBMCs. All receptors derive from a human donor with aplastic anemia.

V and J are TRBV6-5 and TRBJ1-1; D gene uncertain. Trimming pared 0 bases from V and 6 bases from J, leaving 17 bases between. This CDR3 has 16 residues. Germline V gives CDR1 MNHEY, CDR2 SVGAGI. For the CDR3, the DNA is TGTGCCAGCAGTTACTCTGAGGGTCCCGTGTCAGCTGAAGCTTTCTTT. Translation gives CASSYSEGPVSAEAFF.

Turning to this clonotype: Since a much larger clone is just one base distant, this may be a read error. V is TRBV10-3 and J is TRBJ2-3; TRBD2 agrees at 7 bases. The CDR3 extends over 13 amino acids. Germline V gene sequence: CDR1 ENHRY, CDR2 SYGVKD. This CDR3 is CASIRTGGDTRYF. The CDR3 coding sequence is TGTGCCAGCATACGCACGGGGGGAGATACGCGGTATTTT.

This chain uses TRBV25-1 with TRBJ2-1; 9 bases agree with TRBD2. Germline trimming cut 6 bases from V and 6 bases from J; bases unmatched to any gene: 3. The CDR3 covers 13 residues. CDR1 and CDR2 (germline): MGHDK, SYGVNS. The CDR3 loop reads CASRTSGRNEQFF. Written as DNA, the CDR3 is TGTGCCAGCAGAACTAGCGGGCGCAATGAGCAGTTCTTC. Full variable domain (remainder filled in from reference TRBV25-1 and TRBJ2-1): EADIYQTPRYLVIGTGKKITLECSQTMGHDKMYWYQQDPGMELHLIHYSYGVNSTEKGDLSSESTVSRIRTEHFPLTLESARPSHTSQYLCASRTSGRNEQFFGPGTRLTVL.

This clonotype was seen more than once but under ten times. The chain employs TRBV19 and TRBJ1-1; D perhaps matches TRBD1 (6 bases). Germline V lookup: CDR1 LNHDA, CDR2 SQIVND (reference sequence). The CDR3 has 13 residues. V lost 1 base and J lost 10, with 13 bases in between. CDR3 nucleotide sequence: TGTGCCAGTAGTATAGGGGTTCGAGGGGGAGCTTTCTTT. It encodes CASSIGVRGGAFF. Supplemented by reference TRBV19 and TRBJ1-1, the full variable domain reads DGGITQSPKYLFRKEGQNVTLSCEQNLNHDAMYWYRQDPGQGLRLIYYSQIVNDFQKGDIAEGYSVSREKKESFPLTVTSAQKNPTAFYLCASSIGVRGGAFFGQGTRLTVV.

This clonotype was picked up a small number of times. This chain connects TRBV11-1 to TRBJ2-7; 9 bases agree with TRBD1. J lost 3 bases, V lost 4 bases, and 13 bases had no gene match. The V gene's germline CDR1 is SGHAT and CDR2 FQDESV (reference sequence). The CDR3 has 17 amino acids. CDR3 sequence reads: CASSSYLVGTGHYEQYF. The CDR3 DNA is TGTGCCAGCAGCTCCTACCTGGTGGGGACAGGGCACTACGAGCAGTACTTC.

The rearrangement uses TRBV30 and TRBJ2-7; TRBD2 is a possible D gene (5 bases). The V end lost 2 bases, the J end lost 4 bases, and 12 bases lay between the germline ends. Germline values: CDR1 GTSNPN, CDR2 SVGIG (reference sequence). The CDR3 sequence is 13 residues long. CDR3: CAWSPVGGYEQYF. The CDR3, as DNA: TGTGCCTGGAGTCCTGTGGGCGGGTACGAGCAGTACTTC.

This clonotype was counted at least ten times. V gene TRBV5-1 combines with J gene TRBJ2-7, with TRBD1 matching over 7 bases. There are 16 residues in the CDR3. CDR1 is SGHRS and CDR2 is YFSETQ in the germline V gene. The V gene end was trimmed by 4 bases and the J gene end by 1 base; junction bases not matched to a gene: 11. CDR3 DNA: TGCGCCAGCAGCCCAGGACAGGCATATGGGTCCTACGAGCAGTACTTC. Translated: CASSPGQAYGSYEQYF.

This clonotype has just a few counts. DNA for the CDR3: TGTGCCAGCAGCTTGGAGAGACGGAGCACAGATACGCAGTATTTT. Translated, it gives CASSLERRSTDTQYF. The chain couples TRBV5-6 to TRBJ2-3; D not resolved. The CDR3 loop spans 15 amino acids. V lost 0 bases to trimming and J lost 0 bases, with 8 bases between them. Germline assignment: CDR1 SGHDT and CDR2 YYEEEE. Full variable domain (missing parts from reference TRBV5-6 and TRBJ2-3): DAGVTQSPTHLIKTRGQQVTLRCSPKSGHDTVSWYQQALGQGPQFIFQYYEEEERQRGNFPDRFSGHQFPNYSSELNVNALLLGDSALYLCASSLERRSTDTQYFGPGTRLTVL.

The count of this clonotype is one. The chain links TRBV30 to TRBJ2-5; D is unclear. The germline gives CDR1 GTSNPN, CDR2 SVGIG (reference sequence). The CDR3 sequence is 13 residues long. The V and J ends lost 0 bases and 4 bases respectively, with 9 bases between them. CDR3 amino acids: CAWSVLGLETQYF. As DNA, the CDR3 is TGTGCCTGGAGTGTATTAGGATTAGAGACCCAGTACTTC.

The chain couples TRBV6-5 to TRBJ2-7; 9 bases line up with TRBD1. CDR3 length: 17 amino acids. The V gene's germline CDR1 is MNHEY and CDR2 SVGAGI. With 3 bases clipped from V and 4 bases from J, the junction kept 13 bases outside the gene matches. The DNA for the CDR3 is TGTGCCAGCAGTTATTCCTCTCCGGGACAGGGAGGTTACGAGCAGTACTTC. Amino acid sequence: CASSYSSPGQGGYEQYF.

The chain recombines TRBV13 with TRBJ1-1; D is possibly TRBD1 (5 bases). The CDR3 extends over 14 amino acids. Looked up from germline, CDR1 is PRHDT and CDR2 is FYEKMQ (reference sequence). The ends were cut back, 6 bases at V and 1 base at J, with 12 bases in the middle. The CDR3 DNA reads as TGTGCCAGCAGAACGCAGGGAGGGAACACTGAAGCTTTCTTT. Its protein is CASRTQGGNTEAFF.

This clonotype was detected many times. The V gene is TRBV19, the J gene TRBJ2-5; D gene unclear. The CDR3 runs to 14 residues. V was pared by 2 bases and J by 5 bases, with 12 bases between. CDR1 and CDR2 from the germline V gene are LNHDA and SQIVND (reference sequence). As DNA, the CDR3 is TGTGCCAGTAGTATACCCTTGGTGCCGGAGACCCAGTACTTC. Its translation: CASSIPLVPETQYF.

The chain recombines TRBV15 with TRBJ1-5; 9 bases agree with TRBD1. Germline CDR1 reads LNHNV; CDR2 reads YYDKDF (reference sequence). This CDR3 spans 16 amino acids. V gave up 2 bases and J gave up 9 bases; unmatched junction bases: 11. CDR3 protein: CATSRFYGQGKWPQHF. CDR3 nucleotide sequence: TGTGCCACCAGCAGATTCTACGGACAGGGGAAATGGCCCCAGCATTTT.

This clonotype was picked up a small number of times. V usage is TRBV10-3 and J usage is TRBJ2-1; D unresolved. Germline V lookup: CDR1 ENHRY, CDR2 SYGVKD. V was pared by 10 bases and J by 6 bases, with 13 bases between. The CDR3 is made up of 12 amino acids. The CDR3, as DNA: TGTGCCAGCAGCCAAGTTGGCAATGAGCAGTTCTTC. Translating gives CASSQVGNEQFF.

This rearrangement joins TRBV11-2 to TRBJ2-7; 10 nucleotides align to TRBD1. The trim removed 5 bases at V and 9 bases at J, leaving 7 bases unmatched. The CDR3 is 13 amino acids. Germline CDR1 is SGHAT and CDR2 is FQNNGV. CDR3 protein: CASSPGQGRVQYF. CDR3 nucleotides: TGTGCCAGCAGCCCGGGACAGGGGCGGGTGCAGTACTTC.

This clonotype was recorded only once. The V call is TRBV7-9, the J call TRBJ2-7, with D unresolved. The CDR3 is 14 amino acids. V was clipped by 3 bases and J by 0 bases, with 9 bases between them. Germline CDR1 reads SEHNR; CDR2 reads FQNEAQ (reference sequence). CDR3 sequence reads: CASSFETSSYEQYF. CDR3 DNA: TGTGCCAGCAGCTTTGAAACGAGCTCCTACGAGCAGTACTTC.

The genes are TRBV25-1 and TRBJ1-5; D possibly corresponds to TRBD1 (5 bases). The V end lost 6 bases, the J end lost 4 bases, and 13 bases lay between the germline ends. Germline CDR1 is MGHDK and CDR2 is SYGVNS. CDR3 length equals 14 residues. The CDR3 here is CASSLDSWNQPQHF. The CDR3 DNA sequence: TGTGCCAGCAGCCTCGACAGTTGGAATCAGCCCCAGCATTTT. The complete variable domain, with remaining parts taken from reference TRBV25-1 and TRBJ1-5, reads EADIYQTPRYLVIGTGKKITLECSQTMGHDKMYWYQQDPGMELHLIHYSYGVNSTEKGDLSSESTVSRIRTEHFPLTLESARPSHTSQYLCASSLDSWNQPQHFGDGTRLSIL.

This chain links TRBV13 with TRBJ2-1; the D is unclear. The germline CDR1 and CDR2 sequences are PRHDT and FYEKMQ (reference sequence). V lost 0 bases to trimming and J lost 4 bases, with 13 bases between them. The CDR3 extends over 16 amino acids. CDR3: CASSLGQLGSYNEQFF. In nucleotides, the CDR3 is TGTGCCAGCAGCTTAGGCCAATTAGGGTCTTACAATGAGCAGTTCTTC.

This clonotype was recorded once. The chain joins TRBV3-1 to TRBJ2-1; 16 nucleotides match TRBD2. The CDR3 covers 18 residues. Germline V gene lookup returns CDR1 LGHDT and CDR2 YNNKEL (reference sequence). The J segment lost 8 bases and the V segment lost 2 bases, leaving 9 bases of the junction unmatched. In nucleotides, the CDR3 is TGTGCCAGCAGCCAAACCCTGGGACTAGCGGGGGGGCAGGATGAGCAGTTCTTC. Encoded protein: CASSQTLGLAGGQDEQFF.

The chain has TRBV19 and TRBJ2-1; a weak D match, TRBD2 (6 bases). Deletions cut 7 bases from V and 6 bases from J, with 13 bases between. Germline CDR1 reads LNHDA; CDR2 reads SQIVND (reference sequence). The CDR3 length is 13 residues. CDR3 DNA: TGTGCCAGTAACGGCCACGGGGGCAATGAGCAGTTCTTC. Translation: CASNGHGGNEQFF.

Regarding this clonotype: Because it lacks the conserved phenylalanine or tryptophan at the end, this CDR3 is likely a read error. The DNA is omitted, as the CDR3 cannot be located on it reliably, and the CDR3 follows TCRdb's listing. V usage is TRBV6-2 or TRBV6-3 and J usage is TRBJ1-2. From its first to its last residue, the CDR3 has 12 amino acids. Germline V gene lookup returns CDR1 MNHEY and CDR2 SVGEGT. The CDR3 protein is CASSKPQQQSTL.

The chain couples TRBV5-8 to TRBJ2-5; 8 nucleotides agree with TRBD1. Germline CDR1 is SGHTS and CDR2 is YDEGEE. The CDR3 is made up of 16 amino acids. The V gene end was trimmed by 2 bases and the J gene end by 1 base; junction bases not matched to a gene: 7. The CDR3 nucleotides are TGTGCCAGCAGCTTTTCCGGGACAGGATCCCAAGAGACCCAGTACTTC. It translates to CASSFSGTGSQETQYF.

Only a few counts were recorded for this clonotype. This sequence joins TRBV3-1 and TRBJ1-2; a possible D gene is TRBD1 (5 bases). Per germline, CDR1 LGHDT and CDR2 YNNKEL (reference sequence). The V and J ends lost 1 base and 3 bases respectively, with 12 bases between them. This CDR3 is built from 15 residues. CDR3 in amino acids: CASSQAGREDYGYTF. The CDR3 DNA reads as TGTGCCAGCAGCCAAGCGGGCAGGGAGGACTATGGCTACACCTTC.

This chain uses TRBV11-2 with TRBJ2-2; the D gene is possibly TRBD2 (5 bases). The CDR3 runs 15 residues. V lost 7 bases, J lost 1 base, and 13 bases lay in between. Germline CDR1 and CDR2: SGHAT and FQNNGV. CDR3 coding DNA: TGTGCCAGCATCCTTTACGGAGGGAACACCGGGGAGCTGTTTTTT. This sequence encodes CASILYGGNTGELFF.

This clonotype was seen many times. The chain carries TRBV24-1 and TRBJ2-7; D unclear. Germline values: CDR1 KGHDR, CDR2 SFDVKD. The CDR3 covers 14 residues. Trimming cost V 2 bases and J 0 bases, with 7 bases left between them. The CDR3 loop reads CATSDSASSYEQYF. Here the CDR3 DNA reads TGTGCCACCAGTGATTCGGCCAGCTCCTACGAGCAGTACTTC.

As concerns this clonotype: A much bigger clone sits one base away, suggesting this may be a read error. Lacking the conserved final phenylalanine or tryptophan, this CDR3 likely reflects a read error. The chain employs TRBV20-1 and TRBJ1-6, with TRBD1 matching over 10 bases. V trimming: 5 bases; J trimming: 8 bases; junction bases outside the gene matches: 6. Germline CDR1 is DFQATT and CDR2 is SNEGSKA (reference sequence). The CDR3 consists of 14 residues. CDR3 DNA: TGCAGTGCTCCCGCGGGACAGGGGCATTCACCCCTCCACCTT. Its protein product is CSAPAGQGHSPLHL.

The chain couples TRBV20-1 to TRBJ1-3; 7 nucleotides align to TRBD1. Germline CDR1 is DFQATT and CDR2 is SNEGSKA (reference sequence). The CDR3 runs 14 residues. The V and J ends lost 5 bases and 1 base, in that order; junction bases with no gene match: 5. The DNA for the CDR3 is TGCAGTGCTGGGGACAGACAGTCTGGAAACACCATATATTTT. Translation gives CSAGDRQSGNTIYF.

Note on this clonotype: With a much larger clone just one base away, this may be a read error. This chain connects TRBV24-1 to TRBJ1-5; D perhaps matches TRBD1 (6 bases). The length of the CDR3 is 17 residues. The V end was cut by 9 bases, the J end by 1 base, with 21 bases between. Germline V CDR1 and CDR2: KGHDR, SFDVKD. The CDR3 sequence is CATPGIKTQGSNQPQHF. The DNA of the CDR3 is TGTGCCACCCCCGGGATAAAAACACAGGGAAGCAATCAGCCCCAGCATTTT.

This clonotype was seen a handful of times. The CDR3 DNA is TGTGCCAGCAGCGGGGGATTTGGGGGGCAAGGGGGCTACACCTTC. It yields the protein CASSGGFGGQGGYTF. J is TRBJ1-2 and V is TRBV2; tentative D call: TRBD1 (6 bases). CDR1 and CDR2 (germline): SNHLY, FYNNEI. The CDR3 loop spans 15 amino acids. Trimming took off 6 bases at V and 8 bases at J, with 22 bases between the two ends.

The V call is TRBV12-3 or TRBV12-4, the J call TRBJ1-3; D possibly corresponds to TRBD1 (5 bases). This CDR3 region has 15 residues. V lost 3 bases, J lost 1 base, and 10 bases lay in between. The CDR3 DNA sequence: TGTGCCAGCAGTTTTGCTACAGGTTCTGGAAACACCATATATTTT. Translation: CASSFATGSGNTIYF.